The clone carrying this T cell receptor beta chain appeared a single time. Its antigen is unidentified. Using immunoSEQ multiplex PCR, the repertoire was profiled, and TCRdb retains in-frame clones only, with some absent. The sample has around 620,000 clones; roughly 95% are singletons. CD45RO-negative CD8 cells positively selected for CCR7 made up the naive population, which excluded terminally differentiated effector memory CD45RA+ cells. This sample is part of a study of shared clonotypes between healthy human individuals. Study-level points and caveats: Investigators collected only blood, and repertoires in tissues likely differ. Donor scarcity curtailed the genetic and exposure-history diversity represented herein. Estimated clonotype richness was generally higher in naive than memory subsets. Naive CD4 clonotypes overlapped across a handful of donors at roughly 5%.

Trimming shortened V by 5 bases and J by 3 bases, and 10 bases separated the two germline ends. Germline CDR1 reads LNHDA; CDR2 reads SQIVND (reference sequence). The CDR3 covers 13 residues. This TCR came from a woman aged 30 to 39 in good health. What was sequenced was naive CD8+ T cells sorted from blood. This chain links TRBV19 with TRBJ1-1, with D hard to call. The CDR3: CASSGLEDTEAFF. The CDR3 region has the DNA TGTGCCAGTAGTGGCTTGGAGGACACTGAAGCTTTCTTT.